This is a list of T cell receptor beta chains from one sample in a study of post-analysis software for immune sequencing data. TCRdb passed the PCR reads through MiXCR, listing each CDR3 protein once. The sample consists of 700,000 to 800,000 distinct CDR3 sequences, just under 30% of them appearing once. The sample consisted of blood. These receptors came from a girl under 18 with multiple sclerosis. CDR3s leave out the opening cysteine and the closing phenylalanine or tryptophan. Fields, in order: V gene, J gene, CDR3 protein.

V: TRBV10-3; J: TRBJ1-1; CDR3: AISRTGSTEAF
V: TRBV20-1; J: TRBJ1-2; CDR3: SARNRTYGYT
V: TRBV20-1; J: TRBJ2-5; CDR3: SASPQGVQETQY
V: TRBV7-9; J: TRBJ2-5; CDR3: ASSLEGQIETQY
V: TRBV29-1; J: TRBJ1-2; CDR3: SVGKGESNYGYT
V: TRBV27; J: TRBJ2-7; CDR3: ASSWGSHYEQY
V: TRBV5-1; J: TRBJ1-5; CDR3: ASSSADTMMQPQH
V: TRBV6-5; J: TRBJ2-1; CDR3: ASRPGTGGTEQF
V: TRBV10-3; J: TRBJ1-2; CDR3: AANGQGAYGHT
V: TRBV20-1; J: TRBJ2-1; CDR3: SARDRGGSYNEQF
V: TRBV4-3; J: TRBJ2-3; CDR3: ASSQEVWRTGGWDTQY
V: TRBV28; J: TRBJ2-5; CDR3: AGSSGQEEIQETQY
V: TRBV20-1; J: TRBJ2-1; CDR3: SARHRDSFNEQF
V: TRBV29-1; J: TRBJ1-3; CDR3: SVAQGNGNTIY
V: TRBV28; J: TRBJ2-1; CDR3: ATERPSSYNEQF
V: TRBV11-2; J: TRBJ2-5; CDR3: ASSDRPPARETQY
V: TRBV9; J: TRBJ1-1; CDR3: ASSKRGDPTEAF
V: TRBV7-8; J: TRBJ2-4; CDR3: ASSTRQGWDIQY
V: TRBV5-1; J: TRBJ2-5; CDR3: ASTGLAGAETQY
V: TRBV3-1; J: TRBJ2-7; CDR3: ASSQSPPDSSYEQY
V: TRBV14; J: TRBJ2-3; CDR3: ASSQRQDYTDTQY
V: TRBV20-1; J: TRBJ2-5; CDR3: SARDLRDSPGLAALNQETQY
V: TRBV5-1; J: TRBJ1-6; CDR3: ASSLGSSLGSPLH
V: TRBV29-1; J: TRBJ1-1; CDR3: SVRRDRPNTEAF
V: TRBV25-1; J: TRBJ1-2; CDR3: ASSTSGRINYGYT
V: TRBV29-1; J: TRBJ2-5; CDR3: SGRTSGRSDEQY
V: TRBV29-1; J: TRBJ2-1; CDR3: SAQFNSALFEQF
V: TRBV6-5; J: TRBJ2-3; CDR3: ASSYRSTQY
V: TRBV29-1; J: TRBJ1-5; CDR3: SVETENQPQH
V: TRBV11-2; J: TRBJ2-3; CDR3: ASSLSGTGVPDTQY
V: TRBV11-2; J: TRBJ2-4; CDR3: ASSSTSAGGRENIQY
V: TRBV29-1; J: TRBJ2-1; CDR3: SVPRGTSGVAGQF
V: TRBV29-1; J: TRBJ2-7; CDR3: SAIWIYEQY
V: TRBV29-1; J: TRBJ2-7; CDR3: SVDGGTVYEQY
V: TRBV5-1; J: TRBJ2-5; CDR3: ASSSRQSAWQQY
V: TRBV7-2; J: TRBJ2-7; CDR3: ASSPHIGLYEQY
V: TRBV9; J: TRBJ2-5; CDR3: ASTPGLEETQY
V: TRBV6-5; J: TRBJ2-7; CDR3: ASSYANIAGVGEQY
V: TRBV7-9; J: TRBJ2-7; CDR3: ASSPAPGFYEQY
V: TRBV7-2; J: TRBJ2-1; CDR3: ASSSGGGGRQNNEQF
V: TRBV27; J: TRBJ1-5; CDR3: ASSFLSTLGNQPQH
V: TRBV12-3/TRBV12-4; J: TRBJ1-2; CDR3: ASSPLRADYGYT
V: TRBV29-1; J: TRBJ2-1; CDR3: SAEASQEQF
V: TRBV7-2; J: TRBJ1-6; CDR3: ASSLARTENSPLH
V: TRBV3-1; J: TRBJ2-7; CDR3: ASSQDPGQGGSYEQY
V: TRBV11-2; J: TRBJ2-7; CDR3: ASSPRRFYEQY
V: TRBV6-6; J: TRBJ2-6; CDR3: ASGSRRVNGGANVLT
V: TRBV5-1; J: TRBJ2-1; CDR3: ASGQREVYNEQF
V: TRBV20-1; J: TRBJ2-7; CDR3: SANGQGTRYEQY
V: TRBV6-5; J: TRBJ2-1; CDR3: ASSSPRRRGNEQF
V: TRBV20-1; J: TRBJ2-3; CDR3: SAREAARVDTQY
V: TRBV28; J: TRBJ1-6; CDR3: ASRDIHNSPLH
V: TRBV5-1; J: TRBJ1-2; CDR3: ASSTTGGAGLGYT
V: TRBV5-1; J: TRBJ2-6; CDR3: ASSFAGGSGANVLT
V: TRBV4-1; J: TRBJ2-1; CDR3: ASSRVGQGGYNEQF